Each of the 23 T cell receptor beta chains below was sequenced from the same sample in a study of blood T cell repertoires in COVID-19. Profiled with immunoSEQ multiplex PCR; TCRdb holds only in-frame clones, not every one. The sample lists about 70,000 clones, approximately 80% occurring once. The sample taken for sequencing was peripheral blood. The receptors were sampled from a man aged 65-85 years who had recovered from COVID-19.

The V call is TRBV12-3 or TRBV12-4, the J call TRBJ2-7, with D possibly TRBD1 on 6 matching bases. The CDR3 is 13 amino acids. V was shortened by 7 bases and J by 7 bases, with 17 bases between the two germline ends. The CDR3 protein is CASTWGPAREQYF. The DNA for the CDR3 is TGTGCCAGCACCTGGGGGCCCGCGCGGGAGCAGTACTTC.

This clone was seen once. The chain is built from TRBV12-3 or TRBV12-4 and TRBJ1-2, with TRBD1 identical over 8 bases. The J segment lost 4 bases and the V segment lost 6 bases, leaving 4 bases of the junction unmatched. The CDR3 runs to 13 residues. The CDR3: CASSYTGGYGYTF. The CDR3 DNA reads TGTGCCAGCAGCTACACAGGGGGCTATGGCTACACCTTC.

The chain links TRBV27 to TRBJ1-1, with D possibly matching TRBD1 (6 bases). Per germline, CDR1 MNHEY and CDR2 SMNVEV (reference sequence). V was clipped by 2 bases and J by 0 bases, with 19 bases between them. This CDR3 contains 18 residues. The CDR3 nucleotides are TGTGCCAGCAGTTTAACCGGGACATCCGGATGGATGAACACTGAAGCTTTCTTT. Its translation is CASSLTGTSGWMNTEAFF.

This clone was seen a handful of times. The rearrangement uses TRBV5-4 and TRBJ2-5; a possible D gene is TRBD1 (5 bases). V was pared by 0 bases and J by 2 bases, with 17 bases between. Germline V CDR1 and CDR2: SGHNT, YYREEE (reference sequence). This CDR3 has 17 amino acids. CDR3: CASSLGRASWGQETQYF. The DNA of the CDR3 is TGTGCCAGCAGCTTGGGCAGGGCGAGTTGGGGACAAGAGACCCAGTACTTC.

CDR3 residues: CASSLDRGTVYF. The CDR3 DNA sequence: TGTGCCAGCAGCTTGGACAGGGGGACCGTGTACTTC. The chain has TRBV7-9 and TRBJ2-5; 10 nucleotides line up with TRBD1. The length of the CDR3 is 12 residues. V dropped 3 bases and J dropped 13; count of bases not matched to a gene: 5. Germline V gene lookup returns CDR1 SEHNR and CDR2 FQNEAQ (reference sequence).

For the CDR3, the DNA is TGCGCCAGCAGCTCGGTTCCCGGTAACCAAGAGACCCAGTACTTC. Its protein is CASSSVPGNQETQYF. The chain recombines TRBV5-1 with TRBJ2-5; D is undetermined. The germline CDR1 and CDR2 sequences are SGHRS and YFSETQ. The germline V and J ends were trimmed by 3 bases and 0 bases, with 12 bases remaining between them. This CDR3 comprises 15 residues.

The chain has TRBV4-2 and TRBJ1-4; TRBD1 might be the D (5 bases). Trimming left V 0 bases short and J 7 bases short, with 15 bases between. Germline CDR1 LGHNA, CDR2 YNFKEQ. The CDR3 runs 16 residues. The chain's CDR3 is CASSQDVGGAAEKLFF. CDR3 nucleotides: TGTGCCAGCAGCCAAGATGTAGGCGGGGCGGCTGAAAAACTGTTTTTT.

This clone has ten or more counts. The chain carries TRBV29-1 and TRBJ1-1, with D perhaps TRBD1 (5 bases). Trimming removed 6 bases at V and 2 bases at J, with 16 bases between. The germline CDR1 and CDR2 sequences are SQVTM and ANQGSEA. The CDR3 runs to 14 residues. CDR3 sequence: CSVALQGRNTEAFF. In DNA form, the CDR3 reads TGCAGCGTCGCCCTTCAGGGTCGTAACACTGAAGCTTTCTTT.

The V call is TRBV28, the J call TRBJ2-7, with D possibly being TRBD1 (6 bases). V was cut by 8 bases and J by 2 bases, with 13 bases left in between. Germline V CDR1 and CDR2: MDHEN, SYDVKM. The CDR3 sequence is 13 residues long. The CDR3 spells CASSGTPTYEQYF. DNA of the CDR3: TGTGCCAGCTCCGGGACACCCACCTACGAGCAGTACTTC. The full variable domain, its missing parts supplied by reference TRBV28 and TRBJ2-7, is DVKVTQSSRYLVKRTGEKVFLECVQDMDHENMFWYRQDPGLGLRLIYFSYDVKMKEKGDIPEGYSVSREKKERFSLILESASTNQTSMYLCASSGTPTYEQYFGPGTRLTVT.

In regard to this clone: This CDR3 fails to terminate in the conserved phenylalanine or tryptophan, so it likely reflects a read error. The limits of the CDR3 on the DNA are not certain, so only TCRdb's listed CDR3 is given. V gene TRBV3-1 (or the pseudogene TRBV3-2) combines with J gene TRBJ1-1; the table's D call TRBD1 went unverified against the DNA. The CDR3 is 14 residues long, ends included. Per germline, CDR1 LGHDT and CDR2 YNNKEL (reference sequence). The CDR3 sequence is CASSPSPGTGPFSG.

The rearrangement links TRBV11-2 to TRBJ2-3; D gene unclear. The CDR3 extends over 16 amino acids. The germline V and J ends were trimmed by 1 base and 2 bases, with 13 bases remaining between them. Germline V CDR1 and CDR2: SGHAT, FQNNGV. As DNA, the CDR3 is TGTGCCAGCAGCTTAGCGATTCGGGTTTACACAGATACGCAGTATTTT. As protein: CASSLAIRVYTDTQYF.

The chain uses TRBV15 and TRBJ2-1; TRBD2 agrees at 9 bases. In germline, CDR1 is LNHNV, CDR2 YYDKDF (reference sequence). V shed 4 bases, J shed 2 bases, and the junction held 3 bases outside the gene matches. The CDR3 consists of 15 residues. The CDR3 sequence: CATSTLAGPYNEQFF. CDR3 nucleotide sequence: TGTGCCACCAGCACTCTAGCGGGACCCTACAATGAGCAGTTCTTC.

The CDR3 DNA is TGCGCCAGCAGCTTGGATCACCGGAATTCACCCCTCCACTTT. This encodes CASSLDHRNSPLHF. The chain couples TRBV5-1 to TRBJ1-6, with no clear D. CDR3 length: 14 residues. Trimming removed 0 bases from V and 7 bases from J, with 8 bases in between. Germline V CDR1 and CDR2: SGHRS, YFSETQ.

This clone was detected only a few times. The chain uses TRBV18 and TRBJ2-1; 9 bases align to TRBD2. Unmatched junction bases numbered 4, after V lost 3 bases and J lost 4 bases. CDR1 and CDR2 from the germline V gene are KGHSH and LQKENI. This CDR3 is built from 15 residues. This CDR3 reads CASSPLAGSYNEQFF. CDR3 coding DNA: TGTGCCAGCTCACCCCTAGCGGGATCATACAATGAGCAGTTCTTC. Full variable domain (rest looked up from reference TRBV18 and TRBJ2-1): NAGVMQNPRHLVRRRGQEARLRCSPMKGHSHVYWYRQLPEEGLKFMVYLQKENIIDESGMPKERFSAEFPKEGPSILRIQQVVRGDSAAYFCASSPLAGSYNEQFFGPGTRLTVL.

This clone appeared a few times. The chain recombines TRBV3-1 (or the pseudogene TRBV3-2) with TRBJ1-6; perhaps TRBD1 as D (5 bases). This CDR3 contains 16 residues. In germline, CDR1 is LGHDT, CDR2 YNNKEL (reference sequence). The V and J ends lost 2 bases and 7 bases respectively, with 15 bases between them. The CDR3 bases are TGTGCCAGCAGCCAACGATCCAGGGTGGAAAATTCACCCCTCCACTTT. As protein: CASSQRSRVENSPLHF.

This chain links TRBV5-1 with TRBJ1-1; D gene uncertain. V was clipped by 0 bases and J by 0 bases, with 9 bases between them. In germline, CDR1 is SGHRS, CDR2 YFSETQ. The CDR3 runs 15 residues. This CDR3 reads CASSLDGLLNTEAFF. For the CDR3, the DNA is TGCGCCAGCAGCTTGGACGGACTCCTGAACACTGAAGCTTTCTTT. The entire variable domain, with the rest obtained from reference TRBV5-1 and TRBJ1-1, is as follows: KAGVTQTPRYLIKTRGQQVTLSCSPISGHRSVSWYQQTPGQGLQFLFEYFSETQRNKGNFPGRFSGRQFSNSRSEMNVSTLELGDSALYLCASSLDGLLNTEAFFGQGTRLTVV.

The J gene is TRBJ1-1, the V gene TRBV5-1; weak D call: TRBD1 (6 bases). Trimming stripped 4 bases from V and 3 bases from J, with 19 bases between. CDR3 length: 16 residues. Germline CDR1 reads SGHRS; CDR2 reads YFSETQ. The CDR3 DNA reads TGCGCCAGCAGCAGGGGCGGGGGCGAGGGGGACACTGAAGCTTTCTTT. Translation gives CASSRGGGEGDTEAFF.

This clone turned up a few times. CDR3 protein: CASSVIASSYNEQFF. The CDR3 DNA sequence: TGTGCCAGCAGCGTAATAGCTTCCTCCTACAATGAGCAGTTCTTC. V gene TRBV9 combines with J gene TRBJ2-1, with no clear D. Germline V gene lookup returns CDR1 SGDLS and CDR2 YYNGEE. This CDR3 is 15 amino acids long. Trimming shortened V by 1 base and J by 0 bases, and 8 bases separated the two germline ends.

The rearrangement joins TRBV2 to TRBJ1-1; no reliable D call. CDR3 length: 13 amino acids. The germline V gene has CDR1 SNHLY and CDR2 FYNNEI. V was trimmed by 10 bases and J by 1 base, leaving 13 bases between them. The CDR3 DNA reads TGTGCCACCCTACGCGGGGAGAACACTGAAGCTTTCTTT. This gives the protein CATLRGENTEAFF.

The chain has TRBV5-6 and TRBJ2-5; D gene uncertain. V gave up 0 bases and J gave up 3 bases, with 3 bases separating them. The CDR3 loop spans 12 amino acids. Germline values: CDR1 SGHDT, CDR2 YYEEEE. Here the CDR3 reads CASSLGEETQYF. The CDR3 coding sequence is TGTGCCAGCAGCTTGGGCGAAGAGACCCAGTACTTC.

For the CDR3, the DNA is TGTGCCATCAGTGAAGGGACAGGGCTAAATCAGCCCCAGCATTTT. Protein: CAISEGTGLNQPQHF. This chain links TRBV10-3 with TRBJ1-5; the match to TRBD1 covers 9 bases. Germline V gene sequence: CDR1 ENHRY, CDR2 SYGVKD. V shed 3 bases and J 4 bases; nucleotides not matched to a gene: 4. CDR3 length: 15 amino acids.

The chain recombines TRBV11-3 with TRBJ1-1; 7 bases are a match to TRBD1. CDR1 is SGHNT, CDR2 YENEEA, per germline. V lost 0 bases, J lost 14 bases, and 6 bases stayed unmatched. The CDR3 spans 12 residues. The CDR3 spells CASSLEGGQYFF. Here the CDR3 DNA reads TGTGCCAGCAGCTTAGAAGGGGGACAGTACTTCTTT. Filled out from reference TRBV11-3 and TRBJ1-1, the complete variable domain reads EAGVVQSPRYKIIEKKQPVAFWCNPISGHNTLYWYLQNLGQGPELLIRYENEEAVDDSQLPKDRFSAERLKGVDSTLKIQPAELGDSAVYLCASSLEGGQYFFGQGTRLTVV.

This rearrangement joins TRBV6-5 to TRBJ1-1; 7 nucleotides align to TRBD1. After removal of 7 bases from V and 0 bases from J, the junction contained 8 bases not matched to a gene. There are 15 residues in the CDR3. Germline lookup yields CDR1 MNHEY and CDR2 SVGAGI. CDR3: CASTTNRGMNTEAFF. The DNA of the CDR3 is TGTGCCAGCACCACCAACAGGGGAATGAACACTGAAGCTTTCTTT.